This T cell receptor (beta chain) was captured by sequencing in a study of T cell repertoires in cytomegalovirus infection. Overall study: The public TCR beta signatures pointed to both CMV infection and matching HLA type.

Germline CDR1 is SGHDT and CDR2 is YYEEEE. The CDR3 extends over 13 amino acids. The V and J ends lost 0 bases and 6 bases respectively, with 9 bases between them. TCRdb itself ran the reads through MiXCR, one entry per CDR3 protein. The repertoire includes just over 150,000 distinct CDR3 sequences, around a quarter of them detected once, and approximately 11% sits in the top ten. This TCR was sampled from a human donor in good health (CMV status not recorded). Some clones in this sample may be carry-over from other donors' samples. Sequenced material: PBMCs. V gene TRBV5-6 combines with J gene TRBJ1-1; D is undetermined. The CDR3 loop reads CASSLGLGAEAFF. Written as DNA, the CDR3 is TGTGCCAGCAGCTTGGGCCTTGGGGCTGAAGCTTTCTTT.